These 6 T cell receptor beta chains originate from one sample sequenced in a study of CD8 T cells in Susac syndrome. With random hexamers, reverse transcription was performed on about 0.45 to 1 ug of RNA. TCRdb re-derived calls from the immunoSEQ multiplex PCR reads in MiXCR, one entry per CDR3 protein. The sample has around 150,000 distinct CDR3 sequences; 90% to 96% are singletons. The sample consisted of CD4+ T cells from PBMCs. The receptors were sampled from a human donor with Susac syndrome.

This chain connects TRBV29-1 to TRBJ1-1; D not resolved. Trimming cost V 4 bases and J 1 base, with 10 bases left between them. CDR1 is SQVTM and CDR2 is ANQGSEA in the germline V gene. The CDR3 runs to 13 residues. The CDR3 protein is CSVGSNTNTEAFF. The CDR3 coding sequence is TGCAGCGTTGGGTCAAACACGAACACTGAAGCTTTCTTT.

This rearrangement joins TRBV28 to TRBJ2-7; 14 bases fit TRBD2. Germline V lookup: CDR1 MDHEN, CDR2 SYDVKM. This CDR3 is built from 15 residues. With 5 bases clipped from V and 6 bases from J, the junction kept 6 bases outside the gene matches. The CDR3 bases are TGTGCCAGCAGTCCAGGGACTAGCGGGAGACGCGAGCAGTACTTC. This sequence encodes CASSPGTSGRREQYF.

The J gene is TRBJ1-1, the V gene TRBV29-1; D possibly corresponds to TRBD1 (6 bases). This CDR3 comprises 16 residues. Germline V gene data show CDR1 as SQVTM and CDR2 as ANQGSEA. V lost 3 bases to trimming and J lost 0 bases, with 17 bases between them. Here the CDR3 reads CSVDIIRGPLNTEAFF. DNA of the CDR3: TGCAGCGTTGACATTATCAGGGGCCCACTGAACACTGAAGCTTTCTTT.

This clonotype has a single count. The chain is built from TRBV7-9 and TRBJ2-7, with D perhaps matching TRBD2 (6 bases). Germline CDR1 SEHNR, CDR2 FQNEAQ (reference sequence). Deletions cut 5 bases from V and 6 bases from J, with 17 bases between. The CDR3 loop spans 14 amino acids. CDR3 nucleotide sequence: TGTGCCAGCAGCCATAAGGGGCGGGGAGGCGAGCAGTACTTC. It codes for CASSHKGRGGEQYF.

The CDR3 coding sequence is TGCAGTGCTTCGACTAGCGGGAGTCGATACGAGCAGTACTTC. Protein product: CSASTSGSRYEQYF. The chain carries TRBV20-1 and TRBJ2-7; 12 positions agree with TRBD2. The CDR3 has 14 amino acids. Per germline, CDR1 DFQATT and CDR2 SNEGSKA (reference sequence). Trimming at V came to 5 bases and at J to 4 bases, leaving 6 bases not matched to a gene.

J is TRBJ2-1 and V is TRBV29-1; TRBD2 matches 7 bases. Germline CDR1 is SQVTM and CDR2 is ANQGSEA. This CDR3 comprises 13 residues. J was trimmed by 5 bases and V by 4 bases; bases with no gene match: 5. The CDR3 region is CSVGTSAHNEQFF. The CDR3 nucleotides are TGCAGCGTTGGTACTAGCGCCCACAATGAGCAGTTCTTC.